This T cell receptor (beta chain) was sequenced for a study of cytomegalovirus exposure and HLA in healthy donors. Notes on the study in general: A reported reduction in N-insertions relative to the 666-donor mean was seen in an Asian-associated ancestry cluster in a later analysis.

In the PCR, 60 Vbeta and 13 Jbeta primers were used. TCRdb keeps only in-frame clones here, not all; method: immunoSEQ multiplex PCR. The table records some 100,000 clones, under 85% of them present only once. Regarding this clone: Its specificity is not known.

The CDR3 consists of 15 residues. Looked up from germline, CDR1 is LNHDA and CDR2 is SQIVND (reference sequence). V lost 1 base, J lost 5 bases, and 6 bases stayed unmatched. Sequences were obtained from PBMCs. The receptor's source is a man in his forties in good health and CMV-seronegative. This sequence joins TRBV19 and TRBJ2-5; the match to TRBD2 covers 8 bases. The CDR3 protein is CASSIAARGGETQYF. CDR3 sequence (DNA): TGTGCCAGTAGTATAGCGGCCCGGGGGGGGGAGACCCAGTACTTC. Full variable domain (remainder filled in from reference TRBV19 and TRBJ2-5): DGGITQSPKYLFRKEGQNVTLSCEQNLNHDAMYWYRQDPGQGLRLIYYSQIVNDFQKGDIAEGYSVSREKKESFPLTVTSAQKNPTAFYLCASSIAARGGETQYFGPGTRLLVL.